The 24 T cell receptor beta chains below come from one sample, sequenced in a study of vaccination effects on CD4 cells after COVID-19. Their specific antigens are unknown. Libraries were prepared by immunoSEQ multiplex PCR; TCRdb keeps only in-frame clonotypes and omits some of them. The table lists fewer than 60,000 clones, roughly three quarters of them singletons. Using viral peptide pools, the ViraFEST assay grew out antigen-specific CD4+ T cells prior to sequencing. CD4+ T cells were isolated after around 9 days of culture. The person was diagnosed with PCR-confirmed SARS-CoV-2 infection between March and December 2020. The material was CD4+ T cells from PBMCs cultured with HIV peptides, obtained before COVID-19 vaccination. Subset reported: HIV-1 Nef peptide pool negative control/reference culture. The receptors derive from a human donor who had a prior SARS-CoV-2 infection.

V is TRBV6-5 and J is TRBJ2-5; tentative D call: TRBD1 (6 bases). V shed 6 bases and J shed 2 bases, with 10 bases lying between them. Germline values: CDR1 MNHEY, CDR2 SVGAGI. The CDR3 is 13 amino acids. This chain's CDR3 is CASRKTGQETQYF. The CDR3 region has the DNA TGTGCCAGCAGAAAGACAGGACAAGAGACCCAGTACTTC.

This clone was observed a handful of times. The J gene is TRBJ2-4, the V gene TRBV27; possibly TRBD1 or TRBD2 for D (5 bases each). Germline-derived CDR1 and CDR2 are MNHEY and SMNVEV (reference sequence). The CDR3 runs to 14 residues. Trimming shortened V by 3 bases and J by 6 bases, and 12 bases separated the two germline ends. CDR3 amino acids: CASSLSRAGNIQYF. For the CDR3, the DNA is TGTGCCAGCAGTTTGTCCAGGGCGGGAAACATTCAGTACTTC.

This CDR3 is CASSSADPTDTQYF. The CDR3 nucleotides are TGCGCCAGCAGCTCAGCGGACCCCACAGATACGCAGTATTTT. The chain uses TRBV5-1 and TRBJ2-3, with D tentatively TRBD2 (5 bases). In germline, CDR1 is SGHRS, CDR2 YFSETQ. The V end lost 3 bases, the J end lost 2 bases, and 10 bases lay between the germline ends. This CDR3 is built from 14 residues.

The J gene is TRBJ2-1, the V gene TRBV6-5; D gene ambiguous. From germline, CDR1 is MNHEY and CDR2 SVGAGI. This CDR3 has 12 amino acids. Trimming stripped 6 bases from V and 5 bases from J, with 8 bases between. The CDR3 is CASSPRNNEQFF. The CDR3 DNA is TGTGCCAGCAGCCCCAGGAACAATGAGCAGTTCTTC.

V and J are TRBV3-1 (or the pseudogene TRBV3-2) and TRBJ2-7; D gene ambiguous. This CDR3 contains 14 residues. Per the germline V gene, CDR1 is LGHDT and CDR2 is YNNKEL (reference sequence). The ends were cut back, 0 bases at V and 1 base at J, with 7 bases in the middle. The CDR3 DNA follows: TGTGCCAGCAGCCAAGATGACGGGTCCTACGAGCAGTACTTC. This encodes CASSQDDGSYEQYF.

The gene calls are TRBV13 and TRBJ2-5; TRBD1 is a possible D gene (6 bases). The germline V and J ends were trimmed by 5 bases and 5 bases, with 12 bases remaining between them. The length of the CDR3 is 13 residues. Looked up from germline, CDR1 is PRHDT and CDR2 is FYEKMQ (reference sequence). The CDR3 region has the DNA TGTGCCAGCAGCACGGGACACGGGGAGACCCAGTACTTC. Protein product: CASSTGHGETQYF.

This clone was seen more than once but under ten times. V is TRBV5-1 and J is TRBJ1-2; 7 bases match TRBD1. This CDR3 is built from 14 residues. Germline CDR1 reads SGHRS; CDR2 reads YFSETQ. J lost 4 bases, V lost 0 bases, and 3 bases had no gene match. The CDR3 DNA is TGCGCCAGCAGCTTGGTGGGACAGTCCTATGGCTACACCTTC. Residues: CASSLVGQSYGYTF.

This sequence joins TRBV5-8 and TRBJ1-1; 9 bases are a match to TRBD1. This CDR3 comprises 15 residues. V lost 2 bases to trimming and J lost 8 bases; unmatched junction nucleotides: 10. Germline lookup yields CDR1 SGHTS and CDR2 YDEGEE. The CDR3 loop reads CASSFTGGRSPEAFF. The CDR3 DNA follows: TGTGCCAGCAGCTTTACAGGGGGCCGTTCGCCCGAAGCTTTCTTT.

Here the CDR3 DNA reads TGTGCCAGCAGACTAGCGAACACCGGGGAGCTGTTTTTT. Translating it yields CASRLANTGELFF. This chain uses TRBV6-5 with TRBJ2-2; D perhaps matches TRBD2 (5 bases). The length of the CDR3 is 13 residues. CDR1 and CDR2 from the germline V gene are MNHEY and SVGAGI. V was pared by 6 bases and J by 0 bases, with 5 bases between.

The J gene is TRBJ1-2, the V gene TRBV18; 10 bases map to TRBD1. The CDR3 is 14 residues long. Germline V lookup: CDR1 KGHSH, CDR2 LQKENI. With 3 bases clipped from V and 8 bases from J, the junction kept 6 bases outside the gene matches. CDR3 nucleotide sequence: TGTGCCAGCTCACCCTCCGGGACAGGGGTCGGCTACACCTTC. It is translated as CASSPSGTGVGYTF.

The rearrangement joins TRBV9 to TRBJ1-2, with 8 bases fitting TRBD1. J was trimmed by 4 bases and V by 3 bases; bases with no gene match: 5. The CDR3 loop spans 14 amino acids. Germline V gene lookup returns CDR1 SGDLS and CDR2 YYNGEE. The CDR3 bases are TGTGCCAGCAGCGGATCAACAGGGGGCTATGGCTACACCTTC. It codes for CASSGSTGGYGYTF.

The genes are TRBV11-2 and TRBJ2-1, with TRBD2 matching over 7 bases. The germline CDR1 and CDR2 sequences are SGHAT and FQNNGV. With 0 bases clipped from V and 15 bases from J, the junction kept 8 bases outside the gene matches. This CDR3 has 13 amino acids. The CDR3 sequence is CASSLDLTSHRFF. The CDR3 nucleotides are TGTGCCAGCAGCTTAGATTTGACTAGCCATCGGTTCTTC.

This clone has more than one count but fewer than ten. The V and J genes are TRBV4-1 and TRBJ1-5; 7 bases agree with TRBD1. The junction had 5 bases not matched to a gene; V was cut back by 3 bases and J by 3 bases. The CDR3 sequence is 15 residues long. Germline V CDR1 and CDR2: MGHRA, YSYEKL. CDR3 coding DNA: TGCGCCAGCAGCCAGTTTGACAGGGACAATCAGCCCCAGCATTTT. This codes for CASSQFDRDNQPQHF.

This chain links TRBV7-2 with TRBJ2-3; D possibly corresponds to TRBD2 (6 bases). The V end was cut by 1 base, the J end by 8 bases, with 13 bases between. Germline V gene lookup returns CDR1 SGHTA and CDR2 FQGNSA. The CDR3 length is 14 residues. The DNA for the CDR3 is TGTGCCAGCAGCTTAGAGGGCGGGGCCCCTACGCAGTATTTT. Encoded protein: CASSLEGGAPTQYF.

V is TRBV5-1 and J is TRBJ2-3; D gene unclear. The CDR3 contains 13 residues. V was pared by 8 bases and J by 11 bases, with 21 bases between. From germline, CDR1 is SGHRS and CDR2 YFSETQ. CDR3 nucleotides: TGCGCCAGTGGGCGCGGAGACGGCGGCGAGCAGTATTTT. Its translation is CASGRGDGGEQYF.

The rearrangement links TRBV5-4 to TRBJ2-5; TRBD1 matches 7 bases. Germline-derived CDR1 and CDR2 are SGHNT and YYREEE (reference sequence). The CDR3 runs 14 residues. Trimming cost V 0 bases and J 3 bases; bases outside gene matches: 2. For the CDR3, the DNA is TGTGCCAGCAGCTTGGATACAGGGGAAGAGACCCAGTACTTC. This sequence encodes CASSLDTGEETQYF.

The chain couples TRBV4-1 to TRBJ2-7; 9 positions match TRBD2. The CDR3 loop spans 14 amino acids. Germline lookup yields CDR1 MGHRA and CDR2 YSYEKL. J gave up 3 bases and V 4 bases, and 4 bases lay outside the gene matches. The DNA of the CDR3 is TGCGCCAGCAGCCGTCTAGCGGGGAACTACGAGCAGTACTTC. Translating gives CASSRLAGNYEQYF.

This clone was picked up a small number of times. The gene calls are TRBV19 and TRBJ1-1; TRBD1 matches 7 bases. The V segment lost 9 bases and the J segment 4 bases; nucleotides outside the gene matches: 14. Germline lookup yields CDR1 LNHDA and CDR2 SQIVND (reference sequence). The CDR3 is made up of 15 amino acids. For the CDR3, the DNA is TGTGCCAGCACAAGAAACCCGACAGGGCCCACTGAAGCTTTCTTT. Protein: CASTRNPTGPTEAFF.

This clone rates as medium-sized. The chain combines TRBV7-8 with TRBJ2-1; D gene uncertain. CDR1 is SGHVS and CDR2 is FQNEAQ in the germline V gene. CDR3 length: 12 amino acids. V lost 1 base and J 9 bases, leaving 7 bases between the germline ends. CDR3 in DNA: TGTGCCAGCAGCTTAGTTGCTCGTGAGCAGTTCTTC. Translated, it gives CASSLVAREQFF.

The chain joins TRBV18 to TRBJ2-7, with D perhaps TRBD1 (5 bases). The CDR3 runs 12 residues. Per germline, CDR1 KGHSH and CDR2 LQKENI. The V and J ends lost 5 bases and 4 bases respectively, with 9 bases between them. The CDR3 loop reads CASSRGNYEQYF. CDR3 in DNA: TGTGCCAGCTCAAGGGGTAATTACGAGCAGTACTTC.

This clone was found a few times. The chain joins TRBV19 to TRBJ2-1, with 9 nucleotides matching TRBD1. This CDR3 is 15 amino acids long. Germline assignment: CDR1 LNHDA and CDR2 SQIVND (reference sequence). V gave up 3 bases and J gave up 7 bases; unmatched junction bases: 7. Here the CDR3 reads CASSIRTGADNEQFF. Written as DNA, the CDR3 is TGTGCCAGTAGTATCAGGACAGGGGCGGATAATGAGCAGTTCTTC.

The rearrangement uses TRBV21-1 and TRBJ2-2; the table's D call, TRBD2, has no DNA check behind it. TRBV21-1 is listed as a pseudogene. The CDR3 is 14 amino acids. CDR3 bases: TGTGCCATACTATTGACCGACAACACCGGGGAGCTGTTTTTT. Translation: CAILLTDNTGELFF.

This chain uses TRBV5-4 with TRBJ1-1; D remains ambiguous. Trimming removed 0 bases from V and 4 bases from J, with 10 bases in between. Germline lookup yields CDR1 SGHNT and CDR2 YYREEE (reference sequence). The CDR3 spans 14 residues. In DNA, the CDR3 is TGTGCCAGCAGCTTGGAGGGAGTCGGCACTGAAGCTTTCTTT. This codes for CASSLEGVGTEAFF.

V and J are TRBV9 and TRBJ2-3; 11 bases agree with TRBD2. The CDR3 consists of 16 residues. The V gene's germline CDR1 is SGDLS and CDR2 YYNGEE. Trimming removed 4 bases from V and 4 bases from J; junction bases left unmatched: 8. The CDR3, as DNA: TGTGCCAGCAGCCCAGATAGCGGGAGGGCCCCAGATACGCAGTATTTT. Translation gives CASSPDSGRAPDTQYF.